This T cell receptor beta chain was captured by sequencing in a study of blood T cell repertoires in COVID-19. Between the trimmed V and J ends, which lost 5 bases and 0 bases, there was a span of 8 bases. The CDR3 sequence is 14 residues long. Germline CDR1 KGHSH, CDR2 LQKENI. TCRdb's copy holds only in-frame clones and misses some; the assay was immunoSEQ multiplex PCR. The sample includes nearly 200,000 clones, about 85% of them seen just once. The chain recombines TRBV18 with TRBJ2-1; D remains unclear. Material for sequencing was peripheral blood. The clonotype comes from a human donor in a cohort sampled during active COVID-19. The CDR3 region is CASSGSSSYNEQFF. In DNA, the CDR3 is TGTGCCAGCTCAGGATCTAGCTCCTACAATGAGCAGTTCTTC.